The clone carrying this T cell receptor (beta chain) has ten or more counts. No antigen is known for it. These data belong to a study of identical twins. TCRdb recomputed calls from the 5' RACE reads with MiXCR, one row per CDR3 protein. The repertoire includes some 250,000 distinct CDR3 sequences, 10% to 15% of them detected once, and 4% to 5% sits in the top ten. All donors were healthy Caucasians. Trimming left V 4 bases short and J 4 bases short, with 14 bases between. In germline, CDR1 is SQVTM, CDR2 ANQGSEA. The CDR3 sequence is 14 residues long. Findings and caveats of the study: Model-predicted out-of-frame TCR alpha sharing fell below observed values in monozygotic twins. The degree of excess twin sharing was weaker in beta out-of-frame sequences. Cord blood beta clonotypes that were abundant carried fewer insertions, and memory repertoires showed no such trend.

The same sample was also studied in work on yellow fever vaccine responses in identical twins.

The origin of this receptor is a woman between 18 and 29 years old in good health. Input material: memory (CD45RO+) T cells sorted from blood. The chain joins TRBV29-1 to TRBJ1-3; D is possibly TRBD1 (5 bases). The CDR3 loop is CSVAKGVRGNTIYF. The CDR3 nucleotides read TGCAGCGTTGCCAAAGGGGTTAGAGGAAACACCATATATTTT.